This T cell receptor beta chain was recovered during a study of T cell repertoires in cytomegalovirus infection. Germline CDR1 and CDR2: ENHRY and SYGVKD. V dropped 8 bases and J dropped 0 bases, with 16 bases sitting between them. The CDR3 is 16 amino acids. TCRdb processed the reads anew with MiXCR; each CDR3 protein has one entry. The sample carries fewer than 200,000 distinct CDR3 sequences, under 15% recorded once. This clonotype was recorded a few times. V and J are TRBV10-3 and TRBJ2-2, with D hard to call. The sequence was obtained from a human donor in good health (CMV status not recorded). Some clones in this sample may be carry-over from other donors' samples. Sequencing was carried out using PBMCs. DNA for the CDR3: TGTGCCATCGGGAAGCAGATAGGGTCGAACACCGGGGAGCTGTTTTTT. It codes for CAIGKQIGSNTGELFF.